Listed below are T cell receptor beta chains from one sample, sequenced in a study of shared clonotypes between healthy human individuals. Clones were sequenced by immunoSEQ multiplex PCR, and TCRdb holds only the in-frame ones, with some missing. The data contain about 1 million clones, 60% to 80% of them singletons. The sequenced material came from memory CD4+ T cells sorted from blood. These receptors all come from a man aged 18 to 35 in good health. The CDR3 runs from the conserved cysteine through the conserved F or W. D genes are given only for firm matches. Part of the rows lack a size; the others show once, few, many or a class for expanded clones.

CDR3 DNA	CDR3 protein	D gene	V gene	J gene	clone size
TGCGCCAGCAGCTCAACAGGGGGCTCAACTAATGAAAAACTGTTTTTT	CASSSTGGSTNEKLFF	TRBD1	TRBV5-1	TRBJ1-4	-
TGTGCCAGCAGCCCGGCGGGGTGGGGCCCTGGCACCATATATTTT	CASSPAGWGPGTIYF	-	TRBV5-5	TRBJ1-3	-
TGTGCCAGCTCAGGTATAGCGGATACGCAGTATTTT	CASSGIADTQYF	-	TRBV18	TRBJ2-3	-
TGTGCCTGGAGCGCTAGTCCCGGGACTAGCGGGGGGATGTACAATGAGCAGTTCTTC	CAWSASPGTSGGMYNEQFF	TRBD2	TRBV30	TRBJ2-1	-
TGTGCCAGCAGTGACAGGGGGTCGGCCGGGGAGCTGTTTTTT	CASSDRGSAGELFF	TRBD1	TRBV9	TRBJ2-2	-
TGCGCCAGCAGCTGGTCAGAAACTAATGAAAAACTGTTTTTT	CASSWSETNEKLFF	-	TRBV5-1	TRBJ1-4	-
TGTGCCAGCAGCCCCCGGGCGTCCCTCCGAGCAGATACGCAGTATTTT	CASSPRASLRADTQYF	-	TRBV7-2	TRBJ2-3	few
TGCGCCAGCAGTTCCGGGACTAGCGGACTCACAGATACGCAGTATTTT	CASSSGTSGLTDTQYF	TRBD2	TRBV10-1	TRBJ2-3	-
TGTGCCAGCAGCTTGGAGTTGCAGAGCTTCTACGAGCAGTACTTC	CASSLELQSFYEQYF	-	TRBV5-6	TRBJ2-7	-
TGTGCTAGTGGTTTGGAACCGGGACAGACGCAGTATTTT	CASGLEPGQTQYF	TRBD1	TRBV12-5	TRBJ2-3	-
TGTGCCAGCAGGACTAGCGGGGGTACCGGGGAGCTGTTTTTT	CASRTSGGTGELFF	TRBD2	TRBV2	TRBJ2-2	-
TGTGCCAGCAGTGAAGCAGGGAGGGAGACCCAGTACTTC	CASSEAGRETQYF	-	TRBV6-1	TRBJ2-5	-
TGTGCCAGCAGTTATCAACCCGTTTCTTCCTACGAGCAGTACTTC	CASSYQPVSSYEQYF	-	TRBV6-5	TRBJ2-7	few
TGTGCCAGCAAGTCTTCCCTAACCTACGAGCAGTACTTC	CASKSSLTYEQYF	-	TRBV28	TRBJ2-7	-
TGTGCCAGCAGCTGGAAACCGGGACTAGCGGGAGCCGAGCAGTACTTC	CASSWKPGLAGAEQYF	TRBD2	TRBV7-2	TRBJ2-7	-
TGTGCCAGCTCACCCGGGTGGGGACAGCTACCTACTGAAGCTTTCTTT	CASSPGWGQLPTEAFF	TRBD1	TRBV18	TRBJ1-1	once
TGCGCCAGCAGCCAAGAATCGGGGGGCTCATACAATGAGCAGTTCTTC	CASSQESGGSYNEQFF	-	TRBV4-1	TRBJ2-1	-
TGTGCCAGCTCACCATCGGGTTGGGAGACCCAGTACTTC	CASSPSGWETQYF	-	TRBV18	TRBJ2-5	few
TGTGCCAGCAGTGAACTACTAGTAGGCTACGAGCAGTACTTC	CASSELLVGYEQYF	-	TRBV2	TRBJ2-7	-
TGTGCCAGCAGCGTAGATGCGGGGGGGCACTTCGCCGGGGAGCTGTTTTTT	CASSVDAGGHFAGELFF	TRBD2	TRBV9	TRBJ2-2	-
TGTGCCAGCAGTGAAGCGCCGGCTAGGGGGGAGACCCAGTACTTC	CASSEAPARGETQYF	-	TRBV2	TRBJ2-5	-
TGCAGCGGGTGTCGGGGCCTCGCGGGGGACACTGAAGCTTTCTTT	CSGCRGLAGDTEAFF	-	TRBV29-1	TRBJ1-1	-
TGTGCCAGCAGGTATAACAGGGGGGAGCAGTTCTTC	CASRYNRGEQFF	TRBD1	TRBV7-9	TRBJ2-1	-
TGCGCCAGCAGCTTGGGCGGGACAGGCGGGGACAATGAGCAGTTCTTC	CASSLGGTGGDNEQFF	TRBD1	TRBV5-1	TRBJ2-1	-
TGTGCCAGTACCGGGAGCCCAGGCACCGGGGAGCTGTTTTTT	CASTGSPGTGELFF	-	TRBV6-4	TRBJ2-2	many
TGTGCCAGCTCACCAATTCAGGGAGCCTATGGCTACACCTTC	CASSPIQGAYGYTF	-	TRBV18	TRBJ1-2	-
TGCGCCAGCAGCACTAGCGGCCAGGATACGCAGTATTTT	CASSTSGQDTQYF	TRBD2	TRBV5-1	TRBJ2-3	-
TGTGCCAGCAGTTTTTCAACCTCTGGGGCCAACGTCCTGACTTTC	CASSFSTSGANVLTF	-	TRBV6-5	TRBJ2-6	once
TGTGCCAGTAGTACGTCGACAGAGAGCCACTATGGCTACACCTTC	CASSTSTESHYGYTF	-	TRBV19	TRBJ1-2	-
TGCGCCAGCAGCTTGGCGGGTAATGAAATCGGGGAGCTGTTTTTT	CASSLAGNEIGELFF	-	TRBV5-1	TRBJ2-2	-
TGTGCCAGCAGTCTCCCGGGACAGGGGACCGGGGAGCTGTTTTTT	CASSLPGQGTGELFF	TRBD1	TRBV28	TRBJ2-2	-
TGTGCCAGCAGCCTAGGGGTATCGGAAACCGGGGAGCTGTTTTTT	CASSLGVSETGELFF	-	TRBV11-3	TRBJ2-2	-
TGCGCCAGCAGCCAAGGGACTACTTGGGGATTTGGCACTGAAGCTTTCTTT	CASSQGTTWGFGTEAFF	-	TRBV4-1	TRBJ1-1	-
TGTGCCACCAGCGAGGAGGGGCCAGAGACCCAGTACTTC	CATSEEGPETQYF	-	TRBV15	TRBJ2-5	few
TGTGCCTGGAGTGTACTCGAAAAACTGTTTTTT	CAWSVLEKLFF	-	TRBV30	TRBJ1-4	-
TGTGCCAGCAGTGAACTAGCGGGACCCTACTACAATGAGCAGTTCTTC	CASSELAGPYYNEQFF	TRBD2	TRBV2	TRBJ2-1	few